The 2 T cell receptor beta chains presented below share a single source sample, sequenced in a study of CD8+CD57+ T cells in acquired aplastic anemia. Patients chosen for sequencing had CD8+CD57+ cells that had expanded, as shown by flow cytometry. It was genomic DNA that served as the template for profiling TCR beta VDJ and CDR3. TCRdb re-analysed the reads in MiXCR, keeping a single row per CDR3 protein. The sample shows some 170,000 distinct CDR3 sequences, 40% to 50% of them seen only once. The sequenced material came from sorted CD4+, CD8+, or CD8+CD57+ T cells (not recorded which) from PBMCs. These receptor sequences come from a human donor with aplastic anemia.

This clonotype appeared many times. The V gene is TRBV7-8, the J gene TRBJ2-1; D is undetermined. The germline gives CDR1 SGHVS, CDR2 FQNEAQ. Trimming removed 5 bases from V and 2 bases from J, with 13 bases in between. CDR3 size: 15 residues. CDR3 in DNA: TGTGCCAGCAGCCCAGTAGCAGGTACCTACAATGAGCAGTTCTTC. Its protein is CASSPVAGTYNEQFF.

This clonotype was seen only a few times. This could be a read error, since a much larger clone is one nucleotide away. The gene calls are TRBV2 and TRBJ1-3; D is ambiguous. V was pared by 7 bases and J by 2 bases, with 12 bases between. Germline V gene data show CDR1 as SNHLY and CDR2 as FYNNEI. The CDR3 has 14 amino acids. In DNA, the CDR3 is TGTGCCAGCACCAAGGGTGTCCCTGGAAACACCATATATTTT. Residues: CASTKGVPGNTIYF.